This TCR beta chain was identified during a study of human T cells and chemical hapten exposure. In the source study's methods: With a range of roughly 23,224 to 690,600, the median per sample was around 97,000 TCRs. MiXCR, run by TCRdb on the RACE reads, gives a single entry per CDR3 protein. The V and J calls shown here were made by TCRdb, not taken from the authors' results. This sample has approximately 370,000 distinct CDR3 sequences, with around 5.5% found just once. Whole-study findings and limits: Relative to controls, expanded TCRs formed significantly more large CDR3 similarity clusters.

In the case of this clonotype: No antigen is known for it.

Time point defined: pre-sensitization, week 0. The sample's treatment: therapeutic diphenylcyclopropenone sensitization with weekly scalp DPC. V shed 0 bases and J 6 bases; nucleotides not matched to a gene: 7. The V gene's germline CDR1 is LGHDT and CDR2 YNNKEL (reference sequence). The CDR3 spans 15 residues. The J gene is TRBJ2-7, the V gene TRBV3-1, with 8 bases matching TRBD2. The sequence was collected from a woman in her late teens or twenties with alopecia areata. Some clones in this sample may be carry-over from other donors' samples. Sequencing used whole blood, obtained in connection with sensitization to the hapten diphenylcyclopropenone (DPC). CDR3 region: CASSQDPSGSLEQYF. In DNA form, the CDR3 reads TGTGCCAGCAGCCAAGACCCTAGCGGGTCCCTCGAGCAGTACTTC.